These 18 T cell receptor beta chains originate from one sample sequenced in a study of Graves' ophthalmopathy and Graves' hyperthyroidism. TCR beta CDR3 amplification used RNA transcripts. Second-round multiplex PCR came after first-round RT-PCR with HTBI primers. TCRdb used MiXCR to reprocess the multiplex PCR reads, holding one entry per CDR3 protein. The data hold about 500,000 distinct CDR3 sequences, with 35% to 40% observed a single time. What was sequenced was peripheral blood or thyroid tissue (not recorded which). The source is an adult man with Graves' hyperthyroidism.

To note about this clonotype: A single base separates this from a much larger clone, so it may be a read error. This rearrangement joins TRBV19 to TRBJ1-1, with D unclear. Germline assignment: CDR1 LNHDA and CDR2 SQIVND (reference sequence). This CDR3 is 13 amino acids long. Written as DNA, the CDR3 is TGTGCCAGCAGCCCCCGGGCTTTCGCCGAAGCTTCCTTT. Protein: CASSPRAFAEASF. Combining the CDR3 with reference TRBV19 and TRBJ1-1 gives the whole variable domain DGGITQSPKYLFRKEGQNVTLSCEQNLNHDAMYWYRQDPGQGLRLIYYSQIVNDFQKGDIAEGYSVSREKKESFPLTVTSAQKNPTAFYLCASSPRAFAEASFGQGTRLTVV.

The sample holds many counts of this clonotype. This chain connects TRBV2 to TRBJ2-7; no clear D gene. The CDR3 has 12 amino acids. CDR1 is SNHLY and CDR2 is FYNNEI in the germline V gene. V was clipped by 3 bases and J by 4 bases, with 7 bases between them. The CDR3 DNA is TGTGCCAGCAGTGACATACAATACGAGCAGTACTTC. It codes for CASSDIQYEQYF.

This clonotype occurred many times. This sequence joins TRBV6-5 and TRBJ2-7; the match to TRBD2 covers 12 bases. The CDR3 contains 15 residues. Looked up from germline, CDR1 is MNHEY and CDR2 is SVGAGI. The ends lost 5 bases at V and 2 bases at J; junction bases unmatched: 4. The CDR3 loop is CASSVTSGGTYEQYF. DNA for the CDR3: TGTGCCAGCAGTGTCACTAGCGGGGGGACCTACGAGCAGTACTTC.

With regard to this clonotype: A read error may explain this, as a much larger clone is one base away. The chain employs TRBV7-2 and TRBJ1-1, with D perhaps TRBD1 (5 bases). This CDR3 region has 15 residues. Trimming shortened V by 5 bases and J by 3 bases, and 16 bases separated the two germline ends. Germline lookup yields CDR1 SGHTA and CDR2 FQGNSA. CDR3 nucleotide sequence: TGTGCCAGCAGCCCGCAGGGTGGGGGGGACACTGAAGCTTTCTTT. It translates to CASSPQGGGDTEAFF. Filled out from reference TRBV7-2 and TRBJ1-1, the complete variable domain reads GAGVSQSPSNKVTEKGKDVELRCDPISGHTALYWYRQSLGQGLEFLIYFQGNSAPDKSGLPSDRFSAERTGGSVSTLTIQRTQQEDSAVYLCASSPQGGGDTEAFFGQGTRLTVV.

The chain uses TRBV20-1 and TRBJ2-7; tentatively, D is TRBD1 (6 bases). The CDR3 extends over 14 amino acids. V lost 1 base, J lost 7 bases, and 17 bases lay in between. Per the germline V gene, CDR1 is DFQATT and CDR2 is SNEGSKA (reference sequence). As DNA, the CDR3 is TGCAGTGCTAGAGTTCCAGGGGTCGGGTGGGAGCAGTACTTC. Protein sequence: CSARVPGVGWEQYF.

This clonotype was counted many times. V gene TRBV7-9 combines with J gene TRBJ2-7, with 10 nucleotides matching TRBD1. Germline V lookup: CDR1 SEHNR, CDR2 FQNEAQ (reference sequence). The CDR3 is made up of 14 amino acids. V was clipped by 6 bases and J by 6 bases; unmatched bases: 8. Written as DNA, the CDR3 is TGTGCCAGCAGTTCCGGGACAGGGGTGGCCGAGCAGTACTTC. It specifies CASSSGTGVAEQYF. The full variable domain, rest sourced from reference TRBV7-9 and TRBJ2-7, is DTGVSQNPRHKITKRGQNVTFRCDPISEHNRLYWYRQTLGQGPEFLTYFQNEAQLEKSRLLSDRFSAERPKGSFSTLEIQRTEQGDSAMYLCASSSGTGVAEQYFGPGTRLTVT.

This chain joins TRBV5-8 and TRBJ1-4; D ambiguous. The CDR3 runs 14 residues. The germline V gene has CDR1 SGHTS and CDR2 YDEGEE. Trimming left V 4 bases short and J 5 bases short, with 12 bases between. CDR3 loop: CASSPRHENEKLFF. CDR3 DNA sequence: TGTGCCAGCAGCCCACGACACGAAAATGAAAAACTGTTTTTT.

This clonotype was seen ten or more times. The gene calls are TRBV5-4 and TRBJ2-2, with 8 bases that match TRBD2. CDR3 length equals 18 residues. V gave up 0 bases and J gave up 0 bases; unmatched junction bases: 7. The V gene's germline CDR1 is SGHNT and CDR2 YYREEE (reference sequence). CDR3 residues: CASSLAYGGAANTGELFF. The DNA of the CDR3 is TGTGCCAGCAGCTTGGCCTACGGGGGGGCCGCGAACACCGGGGAGCTGTTTTTT.

This chain uses TRBV12-3 or TRBV12-4 with TRBJ1-3; a weak D match, TRBD1 (6 bases). The CDR3 covers 16 residues. Trimming cost V 7 bases and J 3 bases, with 19 bases left between them. CDR3 region: CASTDSNTGFGNTIYF. The CDR3 DNA follows: TGTGCCAGCACCGATTCCAATACAGGGTTTGGAAACACCATATATTTT.

At least ten counts were recorded for this clonotype. The chain employs TRBV19 and TRBJ1-2, with 8 nucleotides matching TRBD1. The CDR3 sequence is 13 residues long. The germline V gene encodes CDR1 LNHDA and CDR2 SQIVND (reference sequence). The V and J ends lost 10 bases and 7 bases, in that order; junction bases with no gene match: 11. CDR3 residues: CATTGGLAAGYTF. The CDR3 DNA follows: TGTGCCACCACAGGGGGGCTTGCCGCTGGCTACACCTTC.

This clonotype has a single count. The V call is TRBV5-1, the J call TRBJ1-2; TRBD1 matches 8 bases. This CDR3 has 13 residues. V shed 4 bases and J 6 bases; nucleotides not matched to a gene: 5. Per germline, CDR1 SGHRS and CDR2 YFSETQ. The CDR3 nucleotides read TGCGCCAGCAGCCTTAAGACAGGGGATGGCTACACCTTC. This gives the protein CASSLKTGDGYTF.

This clonotype came up many times. V is TRBV11-2 and J is TRBJ1-2; 8 bases are shared with TRBD1. The CDR3 extends over 13 amino acids. The V gene's germline CDR1 is SGHAT and CDR2 FQNNGV. The junction had 19 bases not matched to a gene; V was cut back by 11 bases and J by 14 bases. The DNA for the CDR3 is TGTGCCCCACTTCGGGACAGGTTGTTACGGTATACCTTC. As protein: CAPLRDRLLRYTF.

This chain joins TRBV3-1 and TRBJ2-2; TRBD2 might be the D (7 bases). Trimming stripped 4 bases from V and 1 base from J, with 13 bases between. From germline, CDR1 is LGHDT and CDR2 YNNKEL (reference sequence). CDR3 length equals 16 residues. CDR3 sequence reads: CASSLGGRQNTGELFF. The CDR3 DNA reads as TGTGCCAGCAGCCTGGGGGGGCGGCAGAACACCGGGGAGCTGTTTTTT.

Many counts were recorded for this clonotype. The chain combines TRBV12-3 or TRBV12-4 with TRBJ1-6, with D hard to call. V was cut by 5 bases and J by 2 bases, with 7 bases left in between. The length of the CDR3 is 14 residues. CDR3 region: CASSAGPYNSPLHF. The CDR3, as DNA: TGTGCCAGCAGTGCGGGCCCCTATAATTCACCCCTCCACTTT.

This clonotype turned up a few times. J is TRBJ1-1 and V is TRBV19; no reliable D call. Germline V gene data show CDR1 as LNHDA and CDR2 as SQIVND (reference sequence). Deletions cut 3 bases from V and 7 bases from J, with 9 bases between. The CDR3 loop spans 12 amino acids. CDR3 residues: CASSIRGYEAFF. The CDR3 nucleotides read TGTGCCAGTAGTATCAGAGGGTATGAAGCTTTCTTT.

This chain connects TRBV24-1 to TRBJ2-3; no clear D gene. The CDR3 is 18 residues long. Germline CDR1 reads KGHDR; CDR2 reads SFDVKD. V gave up 1 base and J gave up 0 bases, with 16 bases separating them. The CDR3 coding sequence is TGTGCCACCAGTGATTTTAGTTGGCCTATGGTTAGCACAGATACGCAGTATTTT. It translates to CATSDFSWPMVSTDTQYF.

This clonotype has just a few counts. The rearrangement links TRBV9 to TRBJ2-3; unclear D gene. V was shortened by 3 bases and J by 2 bases, with 4 bases between the two germline ends. From germline, CDR1 is SGDLS and CDR2 YYNGEE. The CDR3 loop spans 12 amino acids. CDR3 region: CASSEFTDTQYF. The CDR3 DNA reads TGTGCCAGCAGCGAGTTCACAGATACGCAGTATTTT.

As concerns this clonotype: Compared with germline, one end of the junction differs, possibly owing to a read error. The chain combines TRBV5-5 with TRBJ2-7, with TRBD1 matching over 8 bases. Germline V lookup: CDR1 SGHKS, CDR2 YYEKEE (reference sequence). The length of the CDR3 is 14 residues. The CDR3 region has the DNA TGCGCCAGCAGCATGCAGGGGGCGCGGTACGAGCAGTACTTC. Amino acid sequence: CASSMQGARYEQYF.